These 2 T cell receptor beta chains were sequenced from one sample in a study of cytomegalovirus exposure and HLA in healthy donors. Sequencing used immunoSEQ multiplex PCR; TCRdb keeps in-frame clones, though not all of them. Of 150,000 to 180,000 clones in the sample, around 84% were seen once. Input material: PBMCs. The receptor set was obtained from a human donor in good health.

This rearrangement joins TRBV30 to TRBJ2-3; 9 bases fit TRBD1. The CDR3 is 16 amino acids. The junction had 6 bases not matched to a gene; V was cut back by 2 bases and J by 0 bases. Germline CDR1 reads GTSNPN; CDR2 reads SVGIG (reference sequence). The CDR3 DNA is TGTGCCTGGAGTACATGGACAGGGGCTAGCACAGATACGCAGTATTTT. It specifies CAWSTWTGASTDTQYF.

The chain joins TRBV6-5 to TRBJ2-7; 10 nucleotides line up with TRBD2. The CDR3 is 16 amino acids. The V segment lost 2 bases and the J segment 3 bases; nucleotides outside the gene matches: 7. Germline V lookup: CDR1 MNHEY, CDR2 SVGAGI. CDR3 residues: CASSYGWPSGSYEQYF. In nucleotides, the CDR3 is TGTGCCAGCAGTTACGGGTGGCCTAGCGGGAGCTACGAGCAGTACTTC.